The 15 T cell receptor beta chains below were found in one sample sequenced in a study of blood T cell repertoires in COVID-19. TCRdb keeps only in-frame clones here, not all; method: immunoSEQ multiplex PCR. The table includes 310,000 or so clones, roughly 91% detected once. Sequencing input: peripheral blood. The origin of the receptors is a man aged 50 to 59 with active or convalescent COVID-19.

The V call is TRBV7-9, the J call TRBJ2-1; D is unresolved. This CDR3 is 13 amino acids long. CDR1 and CDR2 from the germline V gene are SEHNR and FQNEAQ (reference sequence). Trimming removed 1 base at V and 5 bases at J, with 6 bases between. The CDR3 DNA sequence: TGTGCCAGCAGCTTAGACAGCCACAATGAGCAGTTCTTC. It encodes CASSLDSHNEQFF.

This clone was counted a single time. This rearrangement joins TRBV7-6 to TRBJ2-3; 9 nucleotides match TRBD2. From germline, CDR1 is SGHVS and CDR2 FNYEAQ. V shed 3 bases, J shed 1 base, and the junction held 2 bases outside the gene matches. CDR3 size: 15 residues. This CDR3 is CASSFKRGGTDTQYF. CDR3 nucleotides: TGTGCCAGCAGCTTTAAGCGGGGGGGCACAGATACGCAGTATTTT.

The V call is TRBV24-1, the J call TRBJ2-1; tentatively, D is TRBD1 (6 bases). Germline V lookup: CDR1 KGHDR, CDR2 SFDVKD. The V end lost 5 bases, the J end lost 9 bases, and 13 bases lay between the germline ends. The CDR3 loop spans 13 amino acids. The CDR3, as DNA: TGTGCCACCAGTGGCAGGGGATATGGTGAGCAGTTCTTC. It is translated as CATSGRGYGEQFF.

The chain uses TRBV5-5 and TRBJ1-1; TRBD1 agrees at 7 bases. The length of the CDR3 is 16 residues. Unmatched junction bases numbered 8, after V lost 2 bases and J lost 1 base. Germline V gene data show CDR1 as SGHKS and CDR2 as YYEKEE (reference sequence). CDR3 loop: CASSLFRGTENTEAFF. CDR3 in DNA: TGTGCCAGCAGCTTATTCAGGGGGACAGAGAACACTGAAGCTTTCTTT.

The CDR3 here is CASSSPGGGGGYGYTF. The CDR3 DNA reads as TGTGCCAGCAGTTCGCCCGGGGGTGGAGGTGGATATGGCTACACCTTC. This chain uses TRBV28 with TRBJ1-2; D may be TRBD1 (5 bases). The germline CDR1 and CDR2 sequences are MDHEN and SYDVKM. Trimming shortened V by 4 bases and J by 5 bases, and 20 bases separated the two germline ends. The CDR3 totals 16 residues.

This clone has just a few counts. V is TRBV2 and J is TRBJ2-6; D is undetermined. Per the germline V gene, CDR1 is SNHLY and CDR2 is FYNNEI. The CDR3 length is 17 residues. V lost 5 bases to trimming and J lost 0 bases, with 14 bases between them. CDR3: CASSYRFLSSGANVLTF. The CDR3 DNA sequence: TGTGCCAGCAGTTACAGATTCTTAAGCTCTGGGGCCAACGTCCTGACTTTC.

This clone came up once. The V call is TRBV18, the J call TRBJ2-3; TRBD2 matches at 7 bases. The V segment lost 3 bases and the J segment 3 bases; nucleotides outside the gene matches: 6. CDR1 is KGHSH and CDR2 is LQKENI in the germline V gene. The CDR3 is 15 amino acids. The CDR3 loop is CASSPNPSGTDTQYF. The CDR3 coding sequence is TGTGCCAGCTCACCTAATCCTAGCGGAACAGATACGCAGTATTTT.

The chain links TRBV11-2 to TRBJ1-1; 7 bases are shared with TRBD1. V shed 3 bases and J 5 bases; nucleotides not matched to a gene: 6. This CDR3 is built from 14 residues. The germline V gene has CDR1 SGHAT and CDR2 FQNNGV. CDR3 in DNA: TGTGCCAGCAGCTTTCAGGGGGTTGGGACTGAAGCTTTCTTT. Amino acid sequence: CASSFQGVGTEAFF.

This chain uses TRBV5-1 with TRBJ2-7; 9 bases are shared with TRBD2. V was pared by 0 bases and J by 2 bases, with 3 bases of the junction left unmatched. CDR3 length equals 15 residues. Germline assignment: CDR1 SGHRS and CDR2 YFSETQ. The CDR3: CASSLVAGDTYEQYF. CDR3 bases: TGCGCCAGCAGCTTGGTAGCGGGAGACACCTACGAGCAGTACTTC.

Regarding this clone: A junction boundary mismatches the germline segment, possibly from a read error. The chain couples TRBV4-2 to TRBJ2-1; 8 bases fit TRBD1. The CDR3 runs 16 residues. Germline CDR1 and CDR2: LGHNA and YNFKEQ. The DNA for the CDR3 is TGTGCCAGCAGCCAAGATTTCGGGACAGGCGTGAATGGGCAGTTCTTC. Translating it yields CASSQDFGTGVNGQFF.

The chain uses TRBV9 and TRBJ2-7; 7 bases fit TRBD2. Trimming cost V 2 bases and J 2 bases; bases outside gene matches: 7. The CDR3 runs to 15 residues. The germline CDR1 and CDR2 sequences are SGDLS and YYNGEE. CDR3 amino acids: CASSVGGTDTYEQYF. The CDR3 nucleotides read TGTGCCAGCAGCGTGGGAGGGACGGACACCTACGAGCAGTACTTC.

The chain combines TRBV18 with TRBJ2-3; 11 bases fit TRBD1. This CDR3 has 19 residues. CDR1 KGHSH and CDR2 LQKENI come from the germline V gene. V trimming: 1 base; J trimming: 6 bases; junction bases outside the gene matches: 15. Written as DNA, the CDR3 is TGTGCCAGCTCACCACTAGGACAGGGGGCCCCAAGTTGGCTGGATACGCAGTATTTT. Protein: CASSPLGQGAPSWLDTQYF.

The chain is built from TRBV3-1 (or the pseudogene TRBV3-2) and TRBJ1-2; TRBD1 agrees at 11 bases. Per germline, CDR1 LGHDT and CDR2 YNNKEL (reference sequence). The CDR3 totals 15 residues. Unmatched junction bases numbered 4, after V lost 4 bases and J lost 3 bases. The CDR3 DNA reads as TGTGCCAGCAGCCTCGGGACAGGGGGTTACTATGGCTACACCTTC. It translates to CASSLGTGGYYGYTF.

The chain uses TRBV5-1 and TRBJ2-2, with TRBD1 matching over 8 bases. Germline-derived CDR1 and CDR2 are SGHRS and YFSETQ. The CDR3 consists of 16 residues. The trim removed 0 bases at V and 6 bases at J, leaving 7 bases unmatched. The CDR3 nucleotides are TGCGCCAGCAGCTTGGGAGGGACAGGACACGCCGGGGAGCTGTTTTTT. Translated, it gives CASSLGGTGHAGELFF.

On this clone: The same CDR3 arises from other DNA sequences in this sample as well. The V call is TRBV9, the J call TRBJ2-5, with a tentative D call TRBD1 (6 bases). The V end lost 2 bases, the J end lost 5 bases, and 13 bases lay between the germline ends. CDR3 length: 14 residues. CDR1 and CDR2 (germline): SGDLS, YYNGEE. This CDR3 reads CASSVRGGQETQYF. Here the CDR3 DNA reads TGTGCCAGCAGCGTCAGAGGGGGTCAGGAGACCCAGTACTTC.